This T cell receptor (beta chain) was profiled in a study of OX40 agonist ivuxolimab in advanced cancers. Study at large: Ivuxolimab was delivered to patients intravenously every 2 weeks at doses spanning 0.01 to 10 mg/kg.

This CDR3 comprises 14 residues. With 4 bases removed from V and 0 bases from J, the gap between germline ends came to 8 bases. Germline CDR1 reads MDHEN; CDR2 reads SYDVKM. Profiled with immunoSEQ multiplex PCR; TCRdb holds only in-frame clones, not every one. The sample shows roughly 56,000 clones, 70% to 90% of them seen only once. Any history of autoimmune disease or systemic immunosuppression disqualified patients. This clone was seen a single time. The TCR was taken from an adult with an advanced solid tumor such as melanoma, head and neck, liver or kidney cancer. The rearrangement links TRBV28 to TRBJ2-3, with D possibly being TRBD2 (5 bases). The sequences come from CD4+ or CD8+ T cells sorted from blood, collected in a trial of the OX40 agonist ivuxolimab. The CDR3 here is CASSSGSSTDTQYF. The CDR3, as DNA: TGTGCCAGCAGTTCGGGGTCTAGCACAGATACGCAGTATTTT.